The 31 T cell receptor beta chains below all came from one sample that was sequenced in a study of T cells in Graves' hyperthyroidism and ophthalmopathy. The investigators amplified TCR beta CDR3 regions from RNA transcripts. The HTBI primer set served for first-round RT-PCR of the TCR CDR3. TCRdb independently ran MiXCR on the multiplex PCR reads; one entry per CDR3 protein. The sample yields around 600,000 distinct CDR3 sequences, over 12% seen once. The sequenced sample consisted of blood. The receptors here all came from a woman between 18 and 30 years old with Graves' ophthalmopathy.

This clonotype was found a few times. This chain connects TRBV5-6 to TRBJ2-7, with D maybe TRBD2 (5 bases). Trimming cost V 3 bases and J 7 bases, with 17 bases left between them. This CDR3 is built from 14 residues. CDR1 and CDR2 (germline): SGHDT, YYEEEE. This chain's CDR3 is CASSSGQPGGEQYF. The CDR3 bases are TGTGCCAGCAGCTCAGGTCAACCGGGCGGGGAGCAGTACTTC.

This clonotype appeared many times. The chain uses TRBV13 and TRBJ1-1, with D unresolved. Per germline, CDR1 PRHDT and CDR2 FYEKMQ (reference sequence). The germline V and J ends were trimmed by 5 bases and 4 bases, with 17 bases remaining between them. The CDR3 consists of 15 residues. CDR3 in DNA: TGTGCCAGCAGCCCCCGGGAATCCTGGGGCACTGAAGCTTTCTTT. It translates to CASSPRESWGTEAFF. The variable domain in full, completed from reference TRBV13 and TRBJ1-1, reads AAGVIQSPRHLIKEKRETATLKCYPIPRHDTVYWYQQGPGQDPQFLISFYEKMQSDKGSIPDRFSAQQFSDYHSELNMSSLELGDSALYFCASSPRESWGTEAFFGQGTRLTVV.

This clonotype was seen more than once but under ten times. The chain employs TRBV25-1 and TRBJ1-5, with D possibly TRBD1 on 5 matching bases. The germline gives CDR1 MGHDK, CDR2 SYGVNS. This CDR3 spans 15 amino acids. V shed 4 bases and J shed 2 bases, with 12 bases lying between them. The CDR3 DNA follows: TGTGCCAGCAGTGCCGCGGGACGACGCAATCAGCCCCAGCATTTT. It yields the protein CASSAAGRRNQPQHF.

This clonotype was found many times. The J gene is TRBJ2-7, the V gene TRBV3-1; D is uncertain. Germline CDR1 is LGHDT and CDR2 is YNNKEL (reference sequence). CDR3 length: 13 residues. Trimming removed 3 bases at V and 4 bases at J, with 10 bases between. CDR3 sequence reads: CASSHGTYYEQYF. CDR3 sequence (DNA): TGTGCCAGCAGCCACGGAACATATTACGAGCAGTACTTC.

The chain joins TRBV27 to TRBJ1-5; D ambiguous. Trimming took off 2 bases at V and 3 bases at J, with 8 bases between the two ends. The CDR3 has 14 amino acids. Per the germline V gene, CDR1 is MNHEY and CDR2 is SMNVEV (reference sequence). CDR3 residues: CASSLNHPNQPQHF. The CDR3 DNA reads as TGTGCCAGCAGTTTAAACCACCCCAATCAGCCCCAGCATTTT.

This clonotype has ten or more counts. V is TRBV28 and J is TRBJ2-1, with D tentatively TRBD2 (7 bases). The germline V gene has CDR1 MDHEN and CDR2 SYDVKM. The ends were cut back, 6 bases at V and 0 bases at J, with 24 bases in the middle. The CDR3 has 19 amino acids. The CDR3 reads CASRLGLGGGEVSYNEQFF. In DNA form, the CDR3 reads TGTGCCAGCAGGTTAGGACTAGGGGGAGGGGAAGTCTCCTACAATGAGCAGTTCTTC.

This clonotype came up many times. The chain uses TRBV12-3 or TRBV12-4 and TRBJ1-5, with no clear D. With 3 bases removed from V and 1 base from J, the gap between germline ends came to 10 bases. The CDR3 has 15 residues. The CDR3 region has the DNA TGTGCCAGCAGTTTGGCACCGGGGAGCAATCAGCCCCAGCATTTT. It encodes CASSLAPGSNQPQHF.

Many counts were recorded for this clonotype. V usage is TRBV2 and J usage is TRBJ1-5, with 7 positions matching TRBD1. Germline assignment: CDR1 SNHLY and CDR2 FYNNEI. Trimming removed 4 bases from V and 4 bases from J; junction bases left unmatched: 4. The CDR3 consists of 14 residues. CDR3 nucleotides: TGTGCCAGCAGTGGAGGGACAGAAAATCAGCCCCAGCATTTT. Its translation is CASSGGTENQPQHF.

The chain joins TRBV20-1 to TRBJ1-1, with D unresolved. From germline, CDR1 is DFQATT and CDR2 SNEGSKA (reference sequence). CDR3 length: 13 residues. Trimming stripped 0 bases from V and 1 base from J, with 6 bases between. The CDR3: CSARDGRNTEAFF. For the CDR3, the DNA is TGCAGTGCTAGAGATGGGAGGAACACTGAAGCTTTCTTT.

This clonotype has ten or more counts. This chain uses TRBV7-3 with TRBJ2-5, with 9 bases identical to TRBD1. The CDR3 runs to 13 residues. V was pared by 8 bases and J by 2 bases, with 3 bases of the junction left unmatched. Germline V gene sequence: CDR1 SGHTA, CDR2 FQGTGA. The CDR3 DNA reads TGTGCCAGCGGGACAGGGCAACAAGAGACCCAGTACTTC. Translated: CASGTGQQETQYF.

The sample holds many counts of this clonotype. At one boundary the junction diverges from the germline segment, which might be a read error. This chain uses TRBV18 with TRBJ2-1; D may match TRBD1 or TRBD2 (5 bases each). This CDR3 is built from 15 residues. Germline-derived CDR1 and CDR2 are KGHSH and LQKENI. DNA of the CDR3: TGCGCCAGCAGCCCCGGGACGGCATCCTACAATGAGCAGTTCTTC. Amino acids: CASSPGTASYNEQFF.

The table lists this clonotype with a few counts. Since a much larger clone is just one base distant, this may be a read error. This sequence joins TRBV28 and TRBJ1-1; 8 nucleotides match TRBD1. Germline V lookup: CDR1 MDHEN, CDR2 SYDVKM. This CDR3 region has 15 residues. Trimming at V came to 6 bases and at J to 1 base, leaving 7 bases not matched to a gene. This CDR3 reads CASSGTGTGNTEAFF. The CDR3 DNA is TGTGCCAGCAGCGGAACCGGGACAGGGAACACTGAAGCTTTCTTT.

The genes are TRBV12-5 and TRBJ2-5; the D gene is possibly TRBD2 (6 bases). The CDR3 extends over 14 amino acids. The germline V gene has CDR1 LGHNT and CDR2 FRNRAP. V shed 0 bases and J shed 14 bases, with 19 bases lying between them. CDR3 in amino acids: CASGLVGEFRRDYF. CDR3 sequence (DNA): TGTGCTAGTGGTTTGGTCGGTGAATTTAGGAGGGATTACTTC.

This clonotype was observed at least ten times. The chain is built from TRBV28 and TRBJ1-4; no definite D call. CDR3 length: 14 amino acids. With 1 base removed from V and 1 base from J, the gap between germline ends came to 4 bases. In germline, CDR1 is MDHEN, CDR2 SYDVKM. The CDR3 sequence: CASSLFGTNEKLFF. As DNA, the CDR3 is TGTGCCAGCAGTTTATTTGGAACTAATGAAAAACTGTTTTTT.

This clonotype was seen more than once but under ten times. The V call is TRBV7-9, the J call TRBJ2-1; D is unclear. This CDR3 is built from 11 residues. Trimming cost V 11 bases and J 9 bases, with 14 bases left between them. The V gene's germline CDR1 is SEHNR and CDR2 FQNEAQ (reference sequence). The CDR3 nucleotides are TGTGCCGGATATAGGTCCGGTGAGCAGTTCTTC. Amino acids: CAGYRSGEQFF.

A few counts support this clonotype. The chain uses TRBV7-3 and TRBJ1-1; possibly TRBD1 for D (6 bases). Germline V gene data show CDR1 as SGHTA and CDR2 as FQGTGA. The ends were cut back, 0 bases at V and 7 bases at J, with 21 bases in the middle. The CDR3 totals 17 residues. The CDR3: CASSLTPGTTTLGEAFF. The CDR3 nucleotides read TGTGCCAGCAGCTTAACTCCCGGGACAACTACCTTGGGTGAAGCTTTCTTT.

This clonotype was picked up a small number of times. The germline gene is not matched at one end of the junction; a read error may be the cause. This rearrangement joins TRBV20-1 to TRBJ2-1; TRBD2 matches 9 bases. Germline assignment: CDR1 DFQATT and CDR2 SNEGSKA (reference sequence). CDR3 length: 16 residues. The CDR3 spells CSATRSASGILNEQSF. CDR3 DNA: TGCAGTGCTACCCGGTCGGCTAGCGGGATTCTCAATGAGCAGTCCTTC.

This clonotype was seen repeatedly, ten times or more. V gene TRBV12-3 or TRBV12-4 combines with J gene TRBJ1-4; TRBD1 is a possible D gene (5 bases). Trimming removed 6 bases from V and 8 bases from J, with 19 bases in between. This CDR3 region has 15 residues. The CDR3 region is CASSEGSWPGEKLFF. CDR3 bases: TGTGCCAGCAGCGAGGGGAGTTGGCCAGGGGAAAAACTGTTTTTT.

To note about this clonotype: A read error may be the cause here, since a much bigger clone is one base away. Here the CDR3 omits its conserved ending phenylalanine or tryptophan, so a read error is the likely source. V is TRBV28 and J is TRBJ2-7; 8 bases line up with TRBD2. Germline V gene lookup returns CDR1 MDHEN and CDR2 SYDVKM. The V gene end was trimmed by 6 bases and the J gene end by 5 bases; junction bases not matched to a gene: 15. This CDR3 has 16 amino acids. Here the CDR3 DNA reads TGTGCCAGCAGGCCGCTGATCTTGGCGGGAGGTCACGAGCAGTACCTC. Amino acids: CASRPLILAGGHEQYL.

The V gene is TRBV6-1, the J gene TRBJ1-5; D is ambiguous. The germline V gene has CDR1 MNHNS and CDR2 SASEGT. This CDR3 contains 14 residues. Trimming shortened V by 3 bases and J by 4 bases, and 10 bases separated the two germline ends. The CDR3 bases are TGTGCCAGCAGTGACGAGTTTCCGAATCAGCCCCAGCATTTT. Translation gives CASSDEFPNQPQHF.

This clonotype has a count of ten or more. The rearrangement joins TRBV20-1 to TRBJ2-1; no reliable D call. The V end lost 5 bases, the J end lost 4 bases, and 15 bases lay between the germline ends. The CDR3 consists of 14 residues. Germline V lookup: CDR1 DFQATT, CDR2 SNEGSKA (reference sequence). The chain's CDR3 is CSAPRLSLYNEQFF. The CDR3 DNA is TGCAGTGCTCCGCGACTGAGCCTATACAATGAGCAGTTCTTC.

The table lists this clonotype with a few counts. A much larger clone is a single base away; this may be a read error. This chain connects TRBV11-2 to TRBJ2-3, with D unresolved. V was pared by 3 bases and J by 0 bases, with 10 bases between. The CDR3 spans 15 residues. The germline gives CDR1 SGHAT, CDR2 FQNNGV. The CDR3 sequence: CASSLSDGSTDTQYF. The DNA for the CDR3 is TGTGCCAGCAGCTTGTCCGATGGGAGCACAGATACGCAGTATTTT.

This clonotype was counted many times. The rearrangement links TRBV11-3 to TRBJ2-2; the D gene is possibly TRBD1 (5 bases). CDR3 size: 15 residues. V was cut by 1 base and J by 2 bases, with 8 bases left in between. Germline CDR1 and CDR2: SGHNT and YENEEA. The CDR3 region is CASSLGTRNTGELFF. In DNA form, the CDR3 reads TGTGCCAGCAGCTTAGGGACACGTAACACCGGGGAGCTGTTTTTT.

The gene calls are TRBV10-3 and TRBJ2-7, with D perhaps TRBD1 (5 bases). The CDR3 is made up of 13 amino acids. Germline values: CDR1 ENHRY, CDR2 SYGVKD. Trimming removed 11 bases from V and 3 bases from J, with 17 bases in between. The CDR3 DNA follows: TGTGCCGCCCAGGGTGCGGAGAACTACGAGCAGTACTTC. Translating it yields CAAQGAENYEQYF.

This clonotype was seen ten or more times. The chain combines TRBV30 with TRBJ1-4; D is ambiguous. The CDR3 is 15 amino acids. Trimming took 4 bases from V and 4 from J, leaving 16 bases between them. Germline V gene data show CDR1 as GTSNPN and CDR2 as SVGIG (reference sequence). CDR3 protein: CAWTPAGALNEKLFF. CDR3 coding DNA: TGTGCCTGGACCCCAGCTGGAGCCCTTAATGAAAAACTGTTTTTT. The entire variable domain, with the rest obtained from reference TRBV30 and TRBJ1-4, is as follows: SQTIHQWPATLVQPVGSPLSLECTVEGTSNPNLYWYRQAAGRGLQLLFYSVGIGQISSEVPQNLSASRPQDRQFILSSKKLLLSDSGFYLCAWTPAGALNEKLFFGSGTQLSVL.

This rearrangement joins TRBV6-1 to TRBJ2-7; D is unclear. V lost 11 bases, J lost 0 bases, and 14 bases lay in between. Germline CDR1 MNHNS, CDR2 SASEGT. The CDR3 covers 13 residues. CDR3 in amino acids: CAGSGILSYEQYF. CDR3 DNA sequence: TGTGCCGGAAGTGGGATCCTCTCCTACGAGCAGTACTTC.

This clonotype was found many times. The V call is TRBV7-9, the J call TRBJ2-7, with TRBD1 identical over 8 bases. The CDR3 totals 16 residues. Germline V gene data show CDR1 as SEHNR and CDR2 as FQNEAQ (reference sequence). J gave up 2 bases and V 5 bases, and 11 bases lay outside the gene matches. CDR3 residues: CASSLPGTGLTYEQYF. CDR3 DNA sequence: TGTGCCAGCAGCCTTCCCGGGACAGGACTCACCTACGAGCAGTACTTC.

This clonotype has a count of ten or more. The chain links TRBV20-1 to TRBJ1-1, with D uncertain. Trimming took 0 bases from V and 3 from J, leaving 11 bases between them. The CDR3 spans 14 residues. Germline CDR1 reads DFQATT; CDR2 reads SNEGSKA (reference sequence). The CDR3, as DNA: TGCAGTGCTAGAGATCCCGGCGGGTACACTGAAGCTTTCTTT. Amino acids: CSARDPGGYTEAFF.

This clonotype was observed a few times. V usage is TRBV10-1 and J usage is TRBJ1-2; TRBD1 is a possible D gene (6 bases). This CDR3 spans 14 amino acids. V was clipped by 2 bases and J by 6 bases, with 13 bases between them. CDR1 and CDR2 (germline): WNHNN, SYGVQD (reference sequence). CDR3 sequence (DNA): TGCGCCAGCAGTGAGCCGAGGGGGTTTAATGGCTACACCTTC. Protein: CASSEPRGFNGYTF.

The V gene is TRBV19, the J gene TRBJ1-5, with a tentative D call TRBD1 (5 bases). The CDR3 runs to 18 residues. V lost 3 bases and J 2 bases, leaving 20 bases between the germline ends. The germline V gene encodes CDR1 LNHDA and CDR2 SQIVND (reference sequence). The CDR3 region is CASSIKDNRQVGNQPQHF. The CDR3 DNA reads TGTGCCAGTAGTATTAAGGACAATAGGCAAGTAGGCAATCAGCCCCAGCATTTT. The full variable domain, its missing parts supplied by reference TRBV19 and TRBJ1-5, is DGGITQSPKYLFRKEGQNVTLSCEQNLNHDAMYWYRQDPGQGLRLIYYSQIVNDFQKGDIAEGYSVSREKKESFPLTVTSAQKNPTAFYLCASSIKDNRQVGNQPQHFGDGTRLSIL.

Many counts were recorded for this clonotype. The gene calls are TRBV6-2 or TRBV6-3 and TRBJ2-1; TRBD2 agrees at 10 bases. Trimming removed 8 bases from V and 8 bases from J; junction bases left unmatched: 9. Per the germline V gene, CDR1 is MNHEY and CDR2 is SVGEGT. The CDR3 is 14 amino acids. CDR3 DNA: TGTGCCAGCGACGAAGGACTAGCGGTCTATGAGCAGTTCTTC. Translated: CASDEGLAVYEQFF.